This T cell receptor beta chain was sequenced during a study of T cell responses to AZD1222 COVID-19 vaccine. Using immunoSEQ multiplex PCR, the repertoire was profiled, and TCRdb retains in-frame clones only, with some absent. Among 89,000 or so clones, roughly 86% were seen once, and the ten largest hold about 6%. In the case of this clone: Its antigen is not identified. Other DNA sequences in this specimen translate into the identical CDR3.

Study outcomes and limitations: Seropositive status at baseline applied to only six AZD1222 recipients. Nearly half of spike-specific TCRs reportedly go after variant regions that carry no mutations. Samples come after the peak T cell response, not at day 14. Clonal diversity was possibly underestimated, and the donors were mostly white British, with more females.

CDR3 length: 12 amino acids. The germline gives CDR1 SGHAT, CDR2 FQNNGV. Trimming removed 5 bases from V and 6 bases from J, with 5 bases in between. The rearrangement uses TRBV11-2 and TRBJ1-6; D not certain. This clonotype was sampled from an adult who received the AZD1222 COVID-19 vaccine. The material was peripheral blood, obtained 28 days after the second AZD1222 dose. CDR3 sequence reads: CASSPPNSPLHF. As DNA, the CDR3 is TGTGCCAGCAGCCCCCCTAATTCACCCCTCCACTTT.